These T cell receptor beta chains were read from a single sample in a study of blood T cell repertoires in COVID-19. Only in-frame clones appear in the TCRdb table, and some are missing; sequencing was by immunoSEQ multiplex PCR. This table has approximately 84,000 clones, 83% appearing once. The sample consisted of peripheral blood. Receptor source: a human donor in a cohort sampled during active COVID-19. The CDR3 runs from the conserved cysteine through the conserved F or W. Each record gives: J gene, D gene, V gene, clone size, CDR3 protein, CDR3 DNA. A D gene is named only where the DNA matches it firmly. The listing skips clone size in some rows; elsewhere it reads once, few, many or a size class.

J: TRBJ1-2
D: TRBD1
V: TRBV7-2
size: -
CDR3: CASSLRGQGSYGYTF
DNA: TGTGCCAGCAGCCTGCGGGGACAGGGATCCTATGGCTACACCTTC

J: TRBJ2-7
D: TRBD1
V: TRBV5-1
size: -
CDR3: CASSLGSSQTGTVYEQYF
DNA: TGCGCCAGCAGCTTGGGGTCCTCACAGACCGGGACAGTATACGAGCAGTACTTC

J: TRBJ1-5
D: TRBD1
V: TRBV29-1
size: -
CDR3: CSVDQGGGQPQHF
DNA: TGCAGCGTAGACCAGGGGGGCGGTCAGCCCCAGCATTTT

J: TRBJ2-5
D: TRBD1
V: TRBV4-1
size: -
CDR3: CASSQNDREQETQYF
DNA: TGCGCCAGCAGCCAAAACGACAGGGAGCAAGAGACCCAGTACTTC

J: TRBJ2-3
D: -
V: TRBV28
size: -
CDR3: CEVRDLSTDTQYF
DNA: TGTGAAGTGCGGGACCTAAGCACAGATACGCAGTATTTT

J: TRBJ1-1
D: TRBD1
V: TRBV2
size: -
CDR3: CASSLYGQGAGTEAFF
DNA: TGTGCCAGCAGTCTATACGGACAGGGGGCAGGGACTGAAGCTTTCTTT

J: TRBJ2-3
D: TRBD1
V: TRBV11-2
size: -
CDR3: CASSITGTEDTQYF
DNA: TGTGCCAGCAGCATTACCGGGACAGAAGATACGCAGTATTTT

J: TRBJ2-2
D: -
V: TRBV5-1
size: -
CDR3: CASGEGIIGELFF
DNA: TGCGCCAGCGGAGAGGGTATCATCGGGGAGCTGTTTTTT

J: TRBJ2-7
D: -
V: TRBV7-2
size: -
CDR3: CASSLEGRGTRQYF
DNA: TGTGCCAGCAGCTTAGAGGGGCGGGGGACAAGGCAGTACTTC

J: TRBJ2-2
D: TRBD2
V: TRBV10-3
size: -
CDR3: CAISEIAGGGDTGELFF
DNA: TGTGCCATCAGTGAAATAGCGGGAGGAGGAGATACCGGGGAGCTGTTTTTT

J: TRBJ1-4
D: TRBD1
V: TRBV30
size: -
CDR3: CAWSDPTGGIATNEKLFF
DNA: TGTGCCTGGAGTGACCCGACAGGGGGTATTGCAACTAATGAAAAACTGTTTTTT

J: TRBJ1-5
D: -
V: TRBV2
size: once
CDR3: CASSEARGGNQPQHF
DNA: TGTGCCAGCAGTGAAGCGCGGGGAGGCAATCAGCCCCAGCATTTT

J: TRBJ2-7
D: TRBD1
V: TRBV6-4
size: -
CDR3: CASTRTRDSTYEQYF
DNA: TGTGCCAGCACTCGAACCCGGGACAGCACCTACGAGCAGTACTTC

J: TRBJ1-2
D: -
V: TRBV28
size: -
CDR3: CASRPGGLPYGYTF
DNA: TGTGCCAGCAGGCCGGGGGGTCTACCCTATGGCTACACCTTC

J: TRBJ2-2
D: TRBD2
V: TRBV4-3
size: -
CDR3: CASSLTSGGYIGELFF
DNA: TGCGCCAGCAGCTTGACTAGCGGGGGGTACATCGGGGAGCTGTTTTTT

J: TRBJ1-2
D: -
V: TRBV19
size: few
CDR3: CASSIDLEGGGYTF
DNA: TGTGCCAGTAGTATCGACCTCGAGGGCGGTGGCTACACCTTC

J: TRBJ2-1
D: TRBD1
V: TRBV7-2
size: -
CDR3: CASSLVTLGRGWRNEQFF
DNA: TGTGCCAGCAGCTTAGTAACTTTAGGCAGGGGGTGGAGGAATGAGCAGTTCTTC

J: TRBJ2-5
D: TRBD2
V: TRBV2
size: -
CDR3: CASRVNIGGETQYF
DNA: TGTGCCAGCAGGGTGAATATCGGGGGGGAGACCCAGTACTTC

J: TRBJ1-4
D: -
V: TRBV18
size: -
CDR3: CASSPPEGYEKLFF
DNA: TGTGCCAGCTCACCACCGGAGGGTTATGAAAAACTGTTTTTT

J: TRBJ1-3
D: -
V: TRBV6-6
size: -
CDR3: CAIAGAPSGNTIYF
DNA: TGTGCCATCGCTGGGGCCCCCTCTGGAAACACCATATATTTT

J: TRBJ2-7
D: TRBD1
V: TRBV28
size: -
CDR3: CASSRGQSYEQYF
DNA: TGTGCCAGCAGCAGGGGGCAATCCTACGAGCAGTACTTC

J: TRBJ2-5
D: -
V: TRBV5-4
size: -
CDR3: CASSPRRQQETQYF
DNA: TGTGCCAGCAGCCCCCGGCGGCAACAAGAGACCCAGTACTTC

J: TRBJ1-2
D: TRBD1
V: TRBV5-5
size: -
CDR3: CASSPGDRMANYGYTF
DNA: TGTGCCAGCAGCCCCGGGGACAGGATGGCTAACTATGGCTACACCTTC

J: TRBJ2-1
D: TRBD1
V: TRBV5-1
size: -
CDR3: CASSTGTGGYNEQFF
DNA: TGCGCCAGCAGCACCGGGACAGGGGGCTACAATGAGCAGTTCTTC

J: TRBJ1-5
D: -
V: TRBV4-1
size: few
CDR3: CASSQVGGRGGGNQPQHF
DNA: TGCGCCAGCAGCCAAGTAGGTGGTCGCGGGGGCGGCAATCAGCCCCAGCATTTT

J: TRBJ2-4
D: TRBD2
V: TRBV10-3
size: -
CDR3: CAISESNLAGGVKNIQYF
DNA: TGTGCCATCAGTGAGTCTAATCTAGCGGGAGGGGTCAAAAACATTCAGTACTTC

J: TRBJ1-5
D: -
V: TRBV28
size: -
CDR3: CASTGRRQHNQPQHF
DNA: TGTGCCAGCACTGGAAGGAGACAGCACAATCAGCCCCAGCATTTT

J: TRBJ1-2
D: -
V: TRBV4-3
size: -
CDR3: CASSQEGRDYDGYTF
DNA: TGCGCCAGCAGCCAAGAGGGCAGGGACTACGATGGCTACACCTTC

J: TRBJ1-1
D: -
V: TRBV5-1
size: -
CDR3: CASSFAGGEAFF
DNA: TGCGCCAGCAGCTTTGCGGGCGGGGAAGCTTTCTTT

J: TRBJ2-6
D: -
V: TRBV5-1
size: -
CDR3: CASSSGPISGANVLTF
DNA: TGCGCCAGCAGCTCTGGGCCCATATCTGGGGCCAACGTCCTGACTTTC

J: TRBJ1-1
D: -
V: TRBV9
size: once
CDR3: CASSVSGGTEAFF
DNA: TGTGCCAGCAGCGTATCCGGCGGCACTGAAGCTTTCTTT

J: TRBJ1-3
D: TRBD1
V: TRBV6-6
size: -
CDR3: CASSMGQDLNTIYF
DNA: TGTGCCAGCAGTATGGGACAGGACCTAAACACCATATATTTT

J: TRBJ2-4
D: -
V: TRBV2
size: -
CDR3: CASNQGWRNIQYF
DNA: TGTGCCAGCAATCAGGGATGGAGAAACATTCAGTACTTC

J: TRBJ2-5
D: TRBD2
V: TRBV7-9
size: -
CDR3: CASSLRVTSGSETQYF
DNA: TGTGCCAGCAGCTTAAGGGTTACTAGCGGGAGCGAGACCCAGTACTTC

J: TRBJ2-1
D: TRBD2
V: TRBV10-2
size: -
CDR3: CATRTSGRLNEQFF
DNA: TGCGCCACCAGGACTAGCGGGAGGCTTAATGAGCAGTTCTTC

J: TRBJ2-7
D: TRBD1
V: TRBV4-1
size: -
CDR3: CASSRGGQGVYEQYF
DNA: TGCGCCAGCAGCCGAGGAGGACAGGGGGTCTACGAGCAGTACTTC

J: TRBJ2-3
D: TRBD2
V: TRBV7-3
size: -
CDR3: CASSSTGTSGRPYTDTQYF
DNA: TGTGCCAGCAGCTCGACCGGGACTAGCGGGAGGCCCTACACAGATACGCAGTATTTT

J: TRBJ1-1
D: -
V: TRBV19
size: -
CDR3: CASNGNGGGEAFF
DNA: TGTGCCAGTAATGGTAATGGGGGCGGTGAAGCTTTCTTT

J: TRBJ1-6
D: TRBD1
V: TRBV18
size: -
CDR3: CASSPPPTGGSYNSPLHF
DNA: TGTGCCAGCTCACCACCTCCGACAGGGGGCTCCTATAATTCACCCCTCCACTTT

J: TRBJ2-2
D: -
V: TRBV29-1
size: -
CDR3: CSVETEGVNTGELFF
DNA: TGCAGCGTCGAGACAGAAGGAGTGAACACCGGGGAGCTGTTTTTT

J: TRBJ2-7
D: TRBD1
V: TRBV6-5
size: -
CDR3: CASRDRGLSKDEQYF
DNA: TGTGCCAGCAGAGACAGGGGGTTATCAAAGGACGAGCAGTACTTC

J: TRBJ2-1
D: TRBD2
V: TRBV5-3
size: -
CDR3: CARSLVGGGTYNEQFF
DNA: TGTGCCAGAAGCTTGGTCGGCGGGGGGACGTACAATGAGCAGTTCTTC

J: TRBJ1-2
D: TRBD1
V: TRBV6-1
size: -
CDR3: CASSEGQGGYGYTF
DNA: TGTGCCAGCAGTGAAGGACAGGGCGGCTATGGCTACACCTTC

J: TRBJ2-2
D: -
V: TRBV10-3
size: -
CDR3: CAISSNLNTGELFF
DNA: TGTGCCATCAGCTCTAACTTGAACACCGGGGAGCTGTTTTTT

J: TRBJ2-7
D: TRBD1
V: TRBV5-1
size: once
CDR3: CASSHGTGGEQYF
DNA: TGCGCCAGCAGCCACGGGACAGGGGGCGAGCAGTACTTC

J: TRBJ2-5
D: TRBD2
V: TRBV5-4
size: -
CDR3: CASSFQGGQETQYF
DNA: TGTGCCAGCAGCTTTCAGGGAGGGCAAGAGACCCAGTACTTC

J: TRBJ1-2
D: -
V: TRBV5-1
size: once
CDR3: CASSLAGEGGYTF
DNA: TGCGCCAGCAGCTTGGCTGGGGAGGGTGGCTACACCTTC

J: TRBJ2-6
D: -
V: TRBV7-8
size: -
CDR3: CASSLGSGAYSGANVLTF
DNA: TGTGCCAGCAGCTTAGGGTCTGGGGCTTACTCTGGGGCCAACGTCCTGACTTTC

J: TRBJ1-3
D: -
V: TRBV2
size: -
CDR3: CASSERQPGASGNTIYF
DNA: TGTGCCAGCAGTGAACGACAACCAGGGGCCTCTGGAAACACCATATATTTT

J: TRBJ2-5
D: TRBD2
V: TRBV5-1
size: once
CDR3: CASSLAVTSGGLETQYF
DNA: TGCGCCAGCAGCTTGGCGGTGACTAGCGGGGGGTTGGAGACCCAGTACTTC

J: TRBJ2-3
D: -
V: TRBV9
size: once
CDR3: CASSVDRGTDTQYF
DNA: TGTGCCAGCAGCGTAGATCGGGGTACAGATACGCAGTATTTT

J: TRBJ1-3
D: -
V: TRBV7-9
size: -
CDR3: CASRAGSGNTIYF
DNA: TGTGCCAGCCGGGCGGGCTCTGGAAACACCATATATTTT

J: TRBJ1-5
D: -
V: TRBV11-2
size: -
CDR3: CASSLRGGPQPQHF
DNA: TGTGCCAGCAGCTTACGGGGGGGCCCCCAGCCCCAGCATTTT

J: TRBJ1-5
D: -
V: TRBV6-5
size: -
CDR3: CASGRDEGSNQPQHF
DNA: TGTGCCAGCGGGAGGGATGAGGGGAGCAATCAGCCCCAGCATTTT